Presented here are 5 T cell receptor beta chains from one specimen sequenced in a study of post-analysis software for immune sequencing data. Study-wide results and caveats: Patients carried roughly 5 TRBV segments more frequently than controls did, and TRBV5-6, TRBV5-1 and TRBV20-1 were among them.

What these receptors recognize is not known. Unique molecular identifiers were built into the TCR beta cDNA libraries. MiXCR, applied by TCRdb to the PCR reads, yields one record per CDR3 protein. The repertoire consists of about 810,000 distinct CDR3 sequences, with about 50% occurring once and the leading ten covering approximately 4.5%. Input material: blood. These receptors all stem from a girl aged 10 to 17 with multiple sclerosis.

The rearrangement joins TRBV20-1 to TRBJ2-1; TRBD2 matches at 12 bases. The CDR3 extends over 15 amino acids. From germline, CDR1 is DFQATT and CDR2 SNEGSKA (reference sequence). J lost 4 bases, V lost 5 bases, and 6 bases had no gene match. In DNA, the CDR3 is TGCAGTGCTGTCCCGACTAGCGGGAGTTACAATGAGCAGTTCTTC. This encodes CSAVPTSGSYNEQFF.

The chain uses TRBV3-1 and TRBJ1-1; 7 bases match TRBD1. Trimming cost V 4 bases and J 3 bases; bases outside gene matches: 8. The CDR3 loop spans 15 amino acids. Germline assignment: CDR1 LGHDT and CDR2 YNNKEL (reference sequence). The CDR3 DNA is TGTGCCAGCAGCCTTTCCGGGACAGCCTACACTGAAGCTTTCTTT. Translating gives CASSLSGTAYTEAFF.

This clonotype has only a few counts. The chain uses TRBV6-5 and TRBJ1-1, with D unclear. V shed 6 bases and J shed 4 bases, with 15 bases lying between them. The CDR3 loop spans 14 amino acids. CDR1 and CDR2 (germline): MNHEY, SVGAGI. Here the CDR3 DNA reads TGTGCCAGCAGCGCTTCCCGACTAAGCACTGAAGCTTTCTTT. It codes for CASSASRLSTEAFF.

The V call is TRBV7-6, the J call TRBJ1-2; TRBD1 matches 7 bases. V dropped 5 bases and J dropped 4; count of bases not matched to a gene: 7. CDR1 and CDR2 from the germline V gene are SGHVS and FNYEAQ. The CDR3 sequence is 14 residues long. CDR3 DNA sequence: TGTGCCAGCAGCCCGACAGGGCAGACCTATGGCTACACCTTC. Translated, it gives CASSPTGQTYGYTF. Full variable domain (rest looked up from reference TRBV7-6 and TRBJ1-2): GAGVSQSPRYKVTKRGQDVALRCDPISGHVSLYWYRQALGQGPEFLTYFNYEAQQDKSGLPNDRFSAERPEGSISTLTIQRTEQRDSAMYRCASSPTGQTYGYTFGSGTRLTVV.

CDR3 residues: CASSQVFRTSGTGSSPLHF. CDR3 nucleotides: TGCGCCAGCAGCCAAGTTTTTAGAACCTCGGGAACAGGGAGTTCACCCCTCCACTTT. The gene calls are TRBV4-1 and TRBJ1-6; D perhaps matches TRBD1 (6 bases). CDR3 length equals 19 residues. CDR1 MGHRA and CDR2 YSYEKL come from the germline V gene. The V end was cut by 1 base, the J end by 9 bases, with 25 bases between.